This T cell receptor (beta chain) came from a study of CD8 T cells in Susac syndrome (dated by TCRdb to about 2019). Study-wide context: Among the sequenced Susac syndrome patients, more than 5 had clinically active disease and roughly 8 were in clinical remission. Repertoire sequencing was used to test whether CD8+ T cell activation and differentiation in Susac syndrome was antigen driven. At the time of blood withdrawal, Susac syndrome patients were either therapy-naive, taking corticosteroids (with some also receiving IVIg), or on IVIg alone. The full study reports these points: In patients with Susac syndrome, the CD4+ T cell repertoire showed no detectable clonal expansion. The number of individuals in the TCR sequencing and HLA analysis was recognized as being relatively small.

RNA was extracted using the RNeasy kit, and roughly 0.5 to 1 microgram was reverse transcribed with random hexamers. The immunoSEQ multiplex PCR assay, which covers 54 Vbeta and 13 Jbeta segments, was used to amplify TCR beta CDR3 regions. To correct PCR amplification bias, a synthetic template baseline was used for both primer optimization and computational correction. As for how the authors treated the data: Reads were annotated to V, D and J genes per IMGT and analyzed with immunoSEQ Analyzer, keeping only productive sequences. Clonality was calculated as one minus the Shannon entropy normalized by log2 of the number of productive unique sequences. Public and private clones were assessed among the 100 most prevalent clones of each patient and control. A clone was defined as Susac-specific if it was absent from the healthy and MS cohorts, from roughly 980 published viral clones and from other ImmuneACCESS disease sequences. TCRdb reanalyzed the raw reads on its own, using fastp at Q25 for trimming and MiXCR for clone calling, and kept in-frame beta chains. Every CDR3 protein is listed once, alongside the most common genes and DNA of its rows. It is TCRdb's table, rather than the study itself, that gives the V and J calls and clone size. The sample data list about 150,000 distinct CDR3 sequences, and approximately 95% of these were observed just once. The top ten clonotypes cover approximately 0.12% of the sample.

High-throughput TCR beta sequencing profiled peripheral blood CD8+ and CD4+ T cells from healthy donors, Susac syndrome patients and multiple sclerosis patients. Susac syndrome patients met recently defined diagnostic criteria for definite or probable disease. Bulk CD8+ and CD4+ T cells were purified magnetically by negative isolation, whereas CD8+ TEMRA cells were enriched by FACS. Blood was drawn into EDTA tubes, processed within 24 hours, and PBMCs were isolated by density gradient centrifugation. PBMCs intended for TCR sequencing were cryopreserved in liquid nitrogen and thawed later in a water bath at 37 degrees C. The sorted or isolated CD4+, CD8+ and CD8+ TEMRA cells had a purity of 90% or higher. The CDR3, from cysteine to phenylalanine, totals 15 residues. Solely the CDR3 DNA is kept, with 45 bases framed from the first base. The germline V gene encodes CDR1 LGHNA and CDR2 YNFKEQ. V is cut by 0 bases and J by 3 bases, and the space between the germline ends is 9 bases.

Remarks on this clonotype: Its antigen is unknown. The input lacks base qualities; no much larger clone sits a single base away.

This clonotype originated in a human donor with Susac syndrome. The sequence is built from TRBV4-2 and TRBJ2-4; no D gene is confidently identified. The specimen sequenced was CD4+ T cells from PBMCs. The CDR3 region has the sequence CASSQDLASKNIQYF. The nucleotide sequence reads as follows: TGTGCCAGCAGCCAAGATCTGGCCAGCAAAAACATTCAGTACTTC.